This T cell receptor beta chain was identified in a study of blood T cell repertoires in COVID-19 (dated by TCRdb to the early 2020s). At the level of the whole study: The collaborator samples originated in the United States, Italy and Spain and spanned the acute and convalescent phases of COVID-19. The prospective study material was composed of cDNA or gDNA derived from T cells, B-cell-depleted T cells, or PBMCs. Deeply sampled blood TCRbeta repertoires from subjects exposed to, actively infected with, or recovered from COVID-19 were included in the dataset. A freely available public database, intended as a resource for researchers studying the immune response to SARS-CoV-2, is where the repertoires were released. The samples were drawn from two sources: the first 160 participants of the ongoing ImmuneRACE study, and 1,000 to 1,500 subjects contributed by 6 global collaborators. The sample metadata nearly always contained a de-identified subject ID, COVID-19 status, age in years and sex. HLA class I and class II types, where available, came from metadata supplied by the sample provider rather than from assay-based typing.

The collaborating institutions used their own protocols to collect whole blood in K2EDTA tubes. Collaborator samples were shipped for TCRbeta analysis as frozen whole blood, isolated PBMCs, or DNA extracted from either sample type. Including cysteine and phenylalanine, the CDR3 has 13 amino acids. The read is trimmed to its CDR3 DNA, 39 bases read in frame from base 1. CDR1 and CDR2 are drawn from the germline V gene (reference sequence): LNHDA, SQIVND. V drops 3 bases and J drops 5 bases, leaving 10 bases in between. TCRbeta CDR3 regions were amplified from genomic DNA using the immunoSEQ Assay, a bias-controlled multiplex PCR. The study's processing was this. Within the assay, amplification of reference gene primers was used to estimate how many nucleated cells each sample contained. To quantify the absolute abundance of each unique TCRbeta CDR3 rearrangement, sequence reads were collapsed and filtered. For each sample, productive Simpson clonality was calculated as the square root of Simpson's diversity index over productive rearrangements. TCRdb mirrors the immuneACCESS table, restricted to in-frame sequences. Some clones are absent from its copies; in checked studies, under half trace to an unresolved V gene, and the reason for the others is unknown. V and J calls and clone size are given by that table; D and trimming were obtained from the DNA. The sample has some 460,000 clones on record, more than 85% of them singletons. Approximately 4.3% of the sample rests with the top ten.

Comments on this clone: Its antigen specificity is not known. No much larger clone exists at a distance of one base, and base qualities are not known.

Summary of the overall study and its limitations: Clinical and demographic metadata were provided uncurated, with the amount varying by source and participant.

The clonotype originates from a woman aged 25-40 years with acute or convalescent COVID-19. Sequencing was done on a sample of peripheral blood. Recombination joined TRBV19 with TRBJ1-1, and TRBD1 may be the D gene, going by 5 matching bases. The nucleotide sequence reads TGTGCCAGTAGTATCAGGGAATGGACTGAAGCTTTCTTT. Its product reads: CASSIREWTEAFF.